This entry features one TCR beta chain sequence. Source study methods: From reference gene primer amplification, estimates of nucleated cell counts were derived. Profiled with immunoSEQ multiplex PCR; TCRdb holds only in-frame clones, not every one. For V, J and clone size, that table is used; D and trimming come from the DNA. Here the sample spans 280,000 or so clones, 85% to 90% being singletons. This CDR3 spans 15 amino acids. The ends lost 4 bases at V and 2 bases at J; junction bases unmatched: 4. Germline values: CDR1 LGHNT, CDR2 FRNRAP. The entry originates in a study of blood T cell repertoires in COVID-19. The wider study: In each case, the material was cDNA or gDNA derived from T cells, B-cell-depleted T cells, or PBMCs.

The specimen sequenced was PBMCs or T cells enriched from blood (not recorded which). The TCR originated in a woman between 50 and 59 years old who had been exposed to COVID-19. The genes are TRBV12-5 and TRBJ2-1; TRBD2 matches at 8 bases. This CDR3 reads CASGYSGGTYNEQFF. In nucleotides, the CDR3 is TGTGCTAGTGGTTACAGCGGGGGAACCTACAATGAGCAGTTCTTC. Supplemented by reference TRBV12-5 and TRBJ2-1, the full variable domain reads DARVTQTPRHKVTEMGQEVTMRCQPILGHNTVFWYRQTMMQGLELLAYFRNRAPLDDSGMPKDRFSAEMPDATLATLKIQPSEPRDSAVYFCASGYSGGTYNEQFFGPGTRLTVL.